This T cell receptor beta chain was documented in a study of cytomegalovirus exposure and HLA in healthy donors. Findings and limits, study-wide: Cytomegalovirus status, reportedly, was diagnosed with high specificity and sensitivity by the classifier.

Note on this clone: No antigen is known for it.

With 60 Vbeta and 13 Jbeta primers, the PCR was carried out. Method: immunoSEQ multiplex PCR; TCRdb's copy keeps in-frame clones and lacks some. In the table there are over 120,000 clones, roughly 9.8% of which are singletons. The TCR sequence derives from a man aged 45 to 65 in good health and CMV-seronegative. The specimen sequenced was PBMCs.

CDR3 loop: CASTWGTGGVYGYTF. CDR3 in DNA: TGTGCCAGCACCTGGGGGACAGGGGGCGTCTATGGCTACACCTTC. The chain combines TRBV28 with TRBJ1-2; 12 nucleotides align to TRBD1. V lost 7 bases to trimming and J lost 4 bases; unmatched junction nucleotides: 7. The CDR3 spans 15 residues. Germline loops: CDR1 MDHEN, CDR2 SYDVKM.